Listed here is a single T cell receptor (beta chain). Its antigen is undetermined. Some clones are missing from TCRdb's copy, which holds only in-frame ones; the method was immunoSEQ multiplex PCR. This table holds 70,000 to 95,000 clones, 80% to 90% found once. This specimen comes from a study of PD-1 blockade in mismatch repair-deficient tumors. About the study: All were previously treated, progressing patients with around eleven mismatch repair-deficient cancer types.

Findings and limits, study-wide: Rapid post-treatment expansion, then contraction, generally preceding radiologic response, marked tumor-resident clones.

V dropped 3 bases and J dropped 6 bases, with 22 bases sitting between them. Germline lookup yields CDR1 SGHNT and CDR2 YYREEE (reference sequence). This CDR3 comprises 16 residues. This chain uses TRBV5-4 with TRBJ2-7; possible D gene TRBD1, 5 bases. This clonotype originated in an adult with mismatch repair-deficient cancer. Sequenced here: peripheral blood, sampled 44 weeks after starting pembrolizumab. The CDR3 region has the DNA TGTGCCAGCAGCTCGTCCCTCGGCAGGGATGCGCTCGAGCAGTACTTC. As protein: CASSSSLGRDALEQYF.